This T cell receptor beta chain was observed in a study of CD8+ T cells in alopecia areata. Treatment denoted: oral pan-JAK inhibitor, 5-10 mg twice daily. TCR sequencing used cDNA made by reverse transcription of extracted RNA. Profiling relied on immunoSEQ multiplex PCR, and the TCRdb table lists in-frame clones only, not all of them. The sample gives over 80,000 clones, 44% of which show up once; about 17% is in the top ten. The CDR3 is 14 amino acids. V was pared by 0 bases and J by 5 bases, with 11 bases between. Germline CDR1 SGHNT, CDR2 YYREEE (reference sequence). Sequenced material: CD8+ T cells sorted from blood, taken at week 24, from a patient treated with tofacitinib. This chain uses TRBV5-4 with TRBJ2-5; D call uncertain. The sequence came from a human donor with alopecia areata. Here the CDR3 DNA reads TGTGCCAGCAGCTTGGTGGGGTCGAGGGAGACCCAGTACTTC. Its translation: CASSLVGSRETQYF.